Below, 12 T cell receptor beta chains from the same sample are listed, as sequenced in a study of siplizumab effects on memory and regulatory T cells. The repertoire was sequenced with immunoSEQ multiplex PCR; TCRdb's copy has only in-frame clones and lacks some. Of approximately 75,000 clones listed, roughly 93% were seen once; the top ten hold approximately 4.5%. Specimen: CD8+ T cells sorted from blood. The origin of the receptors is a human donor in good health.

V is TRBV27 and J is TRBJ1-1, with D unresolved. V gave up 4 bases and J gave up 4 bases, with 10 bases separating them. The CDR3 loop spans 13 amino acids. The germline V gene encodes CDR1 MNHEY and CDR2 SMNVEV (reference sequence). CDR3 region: CASSSPPGTEAFF. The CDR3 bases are TGTGCCAGCAGTTCACCCCCGGGCACTGAAGCTTTCTTT.

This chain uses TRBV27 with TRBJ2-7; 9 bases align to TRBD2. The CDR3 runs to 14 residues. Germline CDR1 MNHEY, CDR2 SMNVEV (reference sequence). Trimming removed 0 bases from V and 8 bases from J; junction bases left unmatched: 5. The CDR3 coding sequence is TGTGCCAGCAGTTTATCCGGGACTAGCATCCAGCAGTACTTC. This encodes CASSLSGTSIQQYF.

The CDR3 spells CASSLREVGPYNSPLHF. CDR3 DNA sequence: TGTGCCAGCAGCTTGAGAGAAGTGGGACCCTATAATTCACCCCTCCACTTT. The chain is built from TRBV5-4 and TRBJ1-6; D is possibly TRBD1 (5 bases). The CDR3 has 17 amino acids. Germline V lookup: CDR1 SGHNT, CDR2 YYREEE (reference sequence). With 1 base removed from V and 2 bases from J, the gap between germline ends came to 13 bases.

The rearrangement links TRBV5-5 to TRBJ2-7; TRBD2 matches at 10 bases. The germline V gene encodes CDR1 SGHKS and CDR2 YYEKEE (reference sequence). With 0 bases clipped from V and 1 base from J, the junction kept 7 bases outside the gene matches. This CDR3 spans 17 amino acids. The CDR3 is CASSLARASGGSYEQYF. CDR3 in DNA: TGTGCCAGCAGCTTGGCTCGGGCTAGCGGGGGATCCTACGAGCAGTACTTC. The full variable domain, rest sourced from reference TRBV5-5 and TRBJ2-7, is DAGVTQSPTHLIKTRGQQVTLRCSPISGHKSVSWYQQVLGQGPQFIFQYYEKEERGRGNFPDRFSARQFPNYSSELNVNALLLGDSALYLCASSLARASGGSYEQYFGPGTRLTVT.

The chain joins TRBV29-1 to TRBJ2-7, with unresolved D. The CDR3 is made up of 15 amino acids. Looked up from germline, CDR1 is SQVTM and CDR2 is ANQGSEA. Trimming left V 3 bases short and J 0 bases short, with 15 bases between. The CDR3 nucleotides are TGCAGCGTTGAGATGGAGTATTCGTCCTCCTACGAGCAGTACTTC. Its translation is CSVEMEYSSSYEQYF.

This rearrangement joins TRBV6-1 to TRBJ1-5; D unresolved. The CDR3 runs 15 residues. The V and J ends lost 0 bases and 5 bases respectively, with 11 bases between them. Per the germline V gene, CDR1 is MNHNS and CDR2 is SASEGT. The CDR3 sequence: CASSEAVSWDQPQHF. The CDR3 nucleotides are TGTGCCAGCAGTGAAGCGGTCAGTTGGGATCAGCCCCAGCATTTT.

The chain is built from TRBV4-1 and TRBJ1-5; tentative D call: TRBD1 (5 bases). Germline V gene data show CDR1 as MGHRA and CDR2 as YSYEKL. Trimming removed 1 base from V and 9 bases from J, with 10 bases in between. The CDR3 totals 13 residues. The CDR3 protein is CASSQVGPGPQHF. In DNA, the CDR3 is TGCGCCAGCAGCCAAGTGGGGCCGGGGCCCCAGCATTTT.

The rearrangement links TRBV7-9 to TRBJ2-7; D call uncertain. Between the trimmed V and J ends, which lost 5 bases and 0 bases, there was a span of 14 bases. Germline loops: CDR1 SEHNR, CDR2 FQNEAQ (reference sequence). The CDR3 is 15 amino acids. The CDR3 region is CASSQIPWSSYEQYF. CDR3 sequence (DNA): TGTGCCAGCAGCCAAATCCCTTGGAGCTCCTACGAGCAGTACTTC.

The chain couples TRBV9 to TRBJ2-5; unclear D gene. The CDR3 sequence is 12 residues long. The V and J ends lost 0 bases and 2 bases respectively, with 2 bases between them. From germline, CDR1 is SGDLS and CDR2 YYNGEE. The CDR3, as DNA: TGTGCCAGCAGCGTAGGACAAGAGACCCAGTACTTC. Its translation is CASSVGQETQYF.

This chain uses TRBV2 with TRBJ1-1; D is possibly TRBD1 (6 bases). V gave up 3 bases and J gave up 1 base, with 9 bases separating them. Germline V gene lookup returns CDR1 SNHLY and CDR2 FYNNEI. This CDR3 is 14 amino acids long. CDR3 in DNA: TGTGCCAGCAGTGAGGGGGCGAAGAACACTGAAGCTTTCTTT. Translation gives CASSEGAKNTEAFF.

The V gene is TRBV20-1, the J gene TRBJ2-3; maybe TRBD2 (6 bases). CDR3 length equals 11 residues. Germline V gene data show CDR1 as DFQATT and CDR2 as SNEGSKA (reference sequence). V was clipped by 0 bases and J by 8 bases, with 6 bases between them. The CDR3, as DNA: TGCAGTGCTAGAGACGGGGGTACGCAGTATTTT. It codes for CSARDGGTQYF.

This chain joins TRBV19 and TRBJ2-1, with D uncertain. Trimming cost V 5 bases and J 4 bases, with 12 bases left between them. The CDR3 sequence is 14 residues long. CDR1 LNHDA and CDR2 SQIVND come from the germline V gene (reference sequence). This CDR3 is CASSPSTRYNEQFF. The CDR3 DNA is TGTGCCAGTAGTCCATCTACAAGATACAATGAGCAGTTCTTC.